The T cell receptor (beta chain) under discussion was sequenced for a study of read filtering for tumor transcriptome and immune sequencing (dated by TCRdb to the early 2020s). Notes on the research overall: The cohort consisted of approximately 16 male and under 15 female patients, with a mean age of about 66 years and an age range of roughly 45 to 80. TCR-region mapped reads per sample ranged from about 3.5 to 11 million with IR-seq versus only roughly 75 to 1,300 with RNA-seq. A main aim was a read-filtering strategy for immune repertoire data, specifically whether clonotypes supported by a single read should be removed. TCR repertoires obtained by targeted immune repertoire sequencing and by bulk whole-transcriptome sequencing performed on the same bone marrow samples were compared. Whole-transcriptome libraries were prepared with the TruSeq RNA Access Library Prep Kit after DNase treatment. Under revised international staging, roughly 8 patients fell into R-ISS I, about 17 into R-ISS II and 7 into R-ISS III. What the authors observed across the whole study: The sorted CD138-negative fraction was not purified T cells but a mixed bone marrow immune population. Compared with RNA-seq, IR-seq captured clonotypes at much higher depth and more reliably, and a smaller IR-seq throughput was enough to identify most shared clonotypes. Removing single-read clonotypes increased the correlation between IR-seq and RNA-seq shared clonotype proportions. In IR-seq, single-read clonotypes were about four fifths of clonotypes but approximately 4% of total reads; in RNA-seq they were roughly three quarters of clonotypes and around 40% of reads.

This clonotype was detected many times. Its antigen is unknown. The sample holds no much larger clone one base away, and base qualities are not on file. TCR libraries were constructed from about 400 ng RNA using the Immunoverse kit, and molecular barcoded adaptors covering alpha/delta and beta/gamma chains were employed. The same RNA used for transcriptome sequencing was used for TCR library preparation. An Illumina HiSeq 4000 with 2 x 150 cycles was used to sequence the TCR libraries. From the authors' description of their analysis: With MiXCR, TCR reads were aligned to human V, D, J and C references and assembled into CDR3 clonotypes, with quality filtering and error correction included. The tcR package in R was used to analyze clonotype counts and gene usage diversity. For inspection of raw mapping reads, RNA-seq reads were mapped by STAR aligner version 2.5.3a onto GRCh37 of the human genome. IR-seq fastq files were randomly downsampled with Seqtk 1.3 to test the effect of sequencing depth on detected clonotypes. TCRdb cleaned the public reads at Q25 with fastp, built clones with MiXCR and kept in-frame beta chains. One record per CDR3 amino acid sequence lists the most common genes and DNA. The authors' filters were not applied to this entry. Across this sample there are some 40,000 distinct CDR3 sequences, with 12% seen only once. The top ten hold roughly a third of the sample.

Measured from the cysteine to the phenylalanine, the CDR3 is 12 residues long. Only the CDR3 DNA is retained, 36 bases long and in frame from the first base. A distance of 7 bases separates the germline ends of V and J, which lose 4 bases and 0 bases respectively. The germline V gene (reference sequence) specifies DFQATT as CDR1 and SNEGSKA as CDR2. Every patient had bone marrow sampled at the time of active disease. Ficoll-Hypaque density gradient centrifugation was used to isolate bone marrow mononuclear cells. Myeloma plasma cells were removed and CD138-negative cells were obtained by negative selection following labeling with CD138 magnetic microbeads on a MACS separator. Purity of the isolated cells was checked by flow cytometry on an Attune NxT using CD138 antibodies. TRIzol reagent was used to extract total RNA, and a NanoDrop spectrophotometer was used to quantify the extracted RNA. Paired RNA-seq and IR-seq were performed on each patient's CD138-negative bone marrow sample.

The chain is made from TRBV20-1 and TRBJ2-7; the D gene cannot be resolved reliably. This receptor was obtained from a donor aged 40 or older with multiple myeloma. Sequences were obtained from a population of CD138-negative cells sorted from bone marrow. Explained via the paper, the cell subset or site label denotes: bone marrow mononuclear cells depleted of CD138+ plasma/myeloma cells by negative magnetic selection. The CDR3 region has the sequence CSATRGSYEQYF. The nucleotide sequence is TGCAGTGCTACGCGTGGCTCCTACGAGCAGTACTTC.